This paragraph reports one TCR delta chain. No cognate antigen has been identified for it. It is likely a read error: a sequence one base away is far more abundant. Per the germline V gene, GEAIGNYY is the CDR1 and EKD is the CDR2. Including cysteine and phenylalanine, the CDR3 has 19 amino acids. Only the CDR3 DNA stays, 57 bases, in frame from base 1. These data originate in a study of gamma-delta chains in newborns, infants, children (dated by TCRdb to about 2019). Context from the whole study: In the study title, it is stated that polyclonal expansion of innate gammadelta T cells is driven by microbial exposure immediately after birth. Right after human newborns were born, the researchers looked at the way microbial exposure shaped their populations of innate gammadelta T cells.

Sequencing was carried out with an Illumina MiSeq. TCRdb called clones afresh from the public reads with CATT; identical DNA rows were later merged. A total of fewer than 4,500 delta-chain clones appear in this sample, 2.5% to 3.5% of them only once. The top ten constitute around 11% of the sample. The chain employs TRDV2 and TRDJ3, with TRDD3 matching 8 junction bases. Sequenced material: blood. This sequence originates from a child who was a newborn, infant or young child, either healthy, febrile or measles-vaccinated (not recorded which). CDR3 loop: CACDTAGYGSSWDARQMFF. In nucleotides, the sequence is TGTGCCTGTGACACCGCGGGATACGGGAGCTCCTGGGACGCCCGACAGATGTTTTTC.